This TCR beta chain was obtained from a study of T cells in Graves' hyperthyroidism and ophthalmopathy. General observations from the study: In validation, the model predicted ophthalmopathy. These predictions came a median roughly 6 months before onset. The blood repertoire included most of the expanded thyroid clonotypes above 0.001.

The CDR3 length is 8 residues, termini included. Regarding this clonotype: Its antigen is unidentified. Lacking the conserved final phenylalanine or tryptophan, this CDR3 likely reflects a read error. Because the CDR3's place on the DNA is in doubt, the DNA is left out and the CDR3 is given as listed by TCRdb.

There were TCR beta CDR3 regions amplified from RNA transcripts. TCR CDR3 underwent first-round RT-PCR with the HTBI primer set. TCRdb reprocessed the multiplex PCR reads via MiXCR and lists one record per CDR3 protein. The sample gives 650,000 to 800,000 distinct CDR3 sequences, 45% of which show up once; roughly 6.5% is in the top ten. Sequenced: peripheral blood or thyroid tissue (not recorded which). This TCR came from an adult man with Graves' disease, either hyperthyroidism or ophthalmopathy (not recorded which). The chain employs TRBV12-3 or TRBV12-4 and TRBJ2-7; the table's D gene call, TRBD1, was not cross checked with the DNA. The CDR3 loop is CASSLTGQ.